Listed below are T cell receptor beta chains from one sample, sequenced in a study of shared clonotypes between healthy human individuals. Some clones are missing from TCRdb's copy, which holds only in-frame ones; the method was immunoSEQ multiplex PCR. The data contain approximately 2.1 million clones, 90% to 95% of them singletons. Material: naive CD4+ T cells from PBMCs. These receptors were collected from a man in his late teens or twenties in good health. Some clones in this sample may be carry-over from other donors' samples. The CDR3 runs from the conserved cysteine through the conserved F or W. D genes are given only for firm matches. Some rows mark clone size as missing; the rest say once, few, many or name a class of expanded clone.

j_call d_call clone_size v_call cdr3_nt cdr3_aa
TRBJ2-5 . . TRBV19 TGTGCCAGTAGTCCCTGGACAGAGCAAGAGACCCAGTACTTC CASSPWTEQETQYF
TRBJ1-6 TRBD1 . TRBV7-2 TGTGCCAGCAGCTTAGACAGGGGTGGCTCACCCCTCCACTTT CASSLDRGGSPLHF
TRBJ1-1 TRBD1 . TRBV7-9 TGTGCCAGCAGCCCCCGGGACAGACAATACACTGAAGCTTTCTTT CASSPRDRQYTEAFF
TRBJ2-5 . . TRBV11-1 TGTGCCAGCAGCCGCCGGGGGCTGAAGCGAGAAGAGACCCAGTACTTC CASSRRGLKREETQYF
TRBJ2-7 . . TRBV5-1 TGCGCCAGCAGCACGGCGACAGGCCTCTCCTACGAGCAGTACTTC CASSTATGLSYEQYF
TRBJ2-7 . . TRBV7-9 TGTGCCAGCAGCTTAGGGGAAGGGTGGCCCTACGAGCAGTACTTC CASSLGEGWPYEQYF
TRBJ1-2 . . TRBV5-1 TGCGCCAGCAGCTTATCCCCGGGCCCCGAGTGGGGCTACACCTTC CASSLSPGPEWGYTF
TRBJ2-7 . . TRBV6-5 TGTGCCAGCAGTGGCCCTTTCTCCTACGAGCAGTACTTC CASSGPFSYEQYF
TRBJ2-1 TRBD2 . TRBV19 TGTGCCAGTAGTATAGATCGCCTAGCGGGATACTCCTACAATGAGCAGTTCTTC CASSIDRLAGYSYNEQFF
TRBJ1-1 . . TRBV5-4 TGTGCCAGCAGCTCCACGGGAGGGCAATCTGAAGCTTTCTTT CASSSTGGQSEAFF
TRBJ2-1 TRBD2 . TRBV10-3 TGTGCCATCATCCGGACTAGCGGGAGGGAAAGCTCCTACAATGAGCAGTTCTTC CAIIRTSGRESSYNEQFF
TRBJ2-7 TRBD2 . TRBV28 TGTGCCAGCAATAGACTAGCGGGAGTCCACGAGCAGTACTTC CASNRLAGVHEQYF
TRBJ1-3 . . TRBV7-2 TGTGCCAGCAGCCCGAGGGGGAGAGGTGGAAACACCATATATTTT CASSPRGRGGNTIYF
TRBJ2-3 . . TRBV5-1 TGCGCCAGCAGCTTGAGGCGGCGAACAGATACGCAGTATTTT CASSLRRRTDTQYF
TRBJ2-5 TRBD2 . TRBV27 TGTGCCAGCAGGGGACTAGCGGAAGAGACCCAGTACTTC CASRGLAEETQYF
TRBJ2-7 . . TRBV27 TGTGCCAGCAGTTTTAAGGGGTCCTCCTACGAGCAGTACTTC CASSFKGSSYEQYF
TRBJ1-5 . . TRBV7-2 TGTGCCAGCAGCACTTACAGGGCCCCCAATCAGCCCCAGCATTTT CASSTYRAPNQPQHF
TRBJ2-3 . . TRBV19 TGTGCCAGTAGCAATCGACGGGCAGATACGCAGTATTTT CASSNRRADTQYF
TRBJ2-7 . . TRBV6-5 TGTGCCAGCAAACAAGACCGAAACTCCTACGAGCAGTACTTC CASKQDRNSYEQYF
TRBJ2-3 . . TRBV19 TGTGCCAGTAGTATCCGGGGCGCGACGACAGATACGCAGTATTTT CASSIRGATTDTQYF
TRBJ2-5 TRBD2 once TRBV9 TGTGCCAGCAGCGCGAGTCTAGCGGGAGCGGCAGAGACCCAGTACTTC CASSASLAGAAETQYF
TRBJ2-3 . . TRBV11-3 TGTGCCAGCAGCCCGGGGGTAGCGGAGGGAGATACGCAGTATTTT CASSPGVAEGDTQYF
TRBJ2-1 TRBD2 . TRBV19 TGTGCCAGTAGTATAGATGGTAGCGGGGGAATCAGCTCCTACAATGAGCAGTTCTTC CASSIDGSGGISSYNEQFF
TRBJ1-4 . . TRBV30 TGTGCCTGGACCAAAGGGGCAGCGGAAAATGAAAAACTGTTTTTT CAWTKGAAENEKLFF
TRBJ2-1 . once TRBV7-2 TGTGCCAGCAGCTTAGGACTATACAATGAGCAGTTCTTC CASSLGLYNEQFF
TRBJ1-1 . few TRBV5-1 TGCGCCAGCAGCTTGATGGGGAACACTGAAGCTTTCTTT CASSLMGNTEAFF
TRBJ2-5 . . TRBV19 TGTGCCAGTAGTATGACGGGAAATAGGGAGACCCAGTACTTC CASSMTGNRETQYF
TRBJ1-2 . . TRBV9 TGTGCCAGCAGTGGTAACGGGAAGTACTATGGCTACACCTTC CASSGNGKYYGYTF
TRBJ2-7 . . TRBV30 TGTGCCTGGAGGAGTACAGGGAGCTACGAGCAGTACTTC CAWRSTGSYEQYF
TRBJ2-7 TRBD1 . TRBV11-2 TGTGCCAGCAGCTTAGCCCCGGGACAGACCTACGAGCAGTACTTC CASSLAPGQTYEQYF
TRBJ2-7 . . TRBV6-5 TGTGCCAGCAGCATTTCAGGGGTCGGGTACGAGCAGTACTTC CASSISGVGYEQYF
TRBJ2-1 TRBD1 . TRBV25-1 TGTGCCAGCAGTGAAGGACAGGGGGCTTCCGATGAGCAGTTCTTC CASSEGQGASDEQFF
TRBJ1-4 TRBD1 . TRBV6-5 TGTGCCAGCAGTTACTCCGGGACAGGGGCGCGGGAAAAACTGTTTTTT CASSYSGTGAREKLFF
TRBJ2-3 TRBD1 . TRBV7-2 TGTGCCAGCAGCTTAGAACCGGGACAGACTACGCAGTATTTT CASSLEPGQTTQYF
TRBJ2-6 . once TRBV10-3 TGTGCCATCAGTGAGCAGTTTTCTGGGGCCAACGTCCTGACTTTC CAISEQFSGANVLTF
TRBJ2-1 . . TRBV5-1 TGCGCCAGCAGCTTGGCGGCGGGGAGGTACAATGAGCAGTTCTTC CASSLAAGRYNEQFF
TRBJ2-7 TRBD2 . TRBV15 TGTGCCACCAGCAGAGATCATGGGACTAGGAACGAGCAGTACTTC CATSRDHGTRNEQYF
TRBJ2-7 TRBD2 . TRBV5-1 TGCGCCAGCAGCTTGGCCCCGGCGGGAGCCCTGGACGAGCAGTACTTC CASSLAPAGALDEQYF
TRBJ2-7 . . TRBV2 TGTGCCAGCAGTGAAGTGGGGGGCTCCGCCTACGAGCAGTACTTC CASSEVGGSAYEQYF
TRBJ1-2 . . TRBV4-2 TGTGCCAGCAGCCAAAATCGGTGGGGAGGGGGCTACACCTTC CASSQNRWGGGYTF
TRBJ1-2 . . TRBV7-3 TGTGCCAGCAGCTTAGCTAACTATGGCTACACCTTC CASSLANYGYTF
TRBJ2-1 TRBD2 . TRBV27 TGTGCCAGCAGTTTTGGACTAGCGGTTCAAAATGAGCAGTTCTTC CASSFGLAVQNEQFF
TRBJ2-7 . . TRBV7-2 TGTGCCAGCAGCCGCCAGGGCCTCTACGAGCAGTACTTC CASSRQGLYEQYF
TRBJ1-1 . . TRBV21-1 TGTGCCAGCAGCCCTGTGGGGACCGGGGGGACTGAAGCTTTCTTT CASSPVGTGGTEAFF
TRBJ2-4 . . TRBV7-9 TGTGCCAGCAGCGGGCTGGAGGTAGCCAAAAACATTCAGTACTTC CASSGLEVAKNIQYF
TRBJ2-3 . . TRBV19 TGTGCCAGTAGTCCCGCCAGGGGCTTCCTGGACGGAGTAGTCACAGATACGCAGTATTTT CASSPARGFLDGVVTDTQYF
TRBJ2-3 . . TRBV5-8 TGTGCCAGCAGCGATACCCAGGGGAACGGGCCAGATACGCAGTATTTT CASSDTQGNGPDTQYF
TRBJ2-7 TRBD1 . TRBV28 TGTGCCAGCAGTTTTTATCGTGGGACAGGGCTATACGAGCAGTACTTC CASSFYRGTGLYEQYF
TRBJ2-6 . . TRBV5-1 TGCGCCAGCAGCTTACCTAGAGCTGGGGCCAACGTCCTGACTTTC CASSLPRAGANVLTF
TRBJ2-7 TRBD1 . TRBV30 TGTGCCATAGACAGGGGGCACTACGAGCAGTACTTC CAIDRGHYEQYF
TRBJ2-5 . . TRBV9 TGTGCCAGCAGCGTAGCTGGAGTCACGGAGACCCAGTACTTC CASSVAGVTETQYF